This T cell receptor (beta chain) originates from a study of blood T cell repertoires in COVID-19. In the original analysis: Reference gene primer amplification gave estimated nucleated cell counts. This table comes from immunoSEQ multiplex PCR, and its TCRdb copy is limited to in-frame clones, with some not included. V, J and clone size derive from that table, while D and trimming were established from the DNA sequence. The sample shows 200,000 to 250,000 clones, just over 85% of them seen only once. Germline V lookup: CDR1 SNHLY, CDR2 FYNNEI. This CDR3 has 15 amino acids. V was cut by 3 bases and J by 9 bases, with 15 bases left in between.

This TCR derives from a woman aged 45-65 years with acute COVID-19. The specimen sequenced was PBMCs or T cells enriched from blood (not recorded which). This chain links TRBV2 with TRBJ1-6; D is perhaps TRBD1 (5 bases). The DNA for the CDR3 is TGTGCCAGCAGTGAGGGCCAGGGACTATTTTCACCCCTCCACTTT. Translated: CASSEGQGLFSPLHF.